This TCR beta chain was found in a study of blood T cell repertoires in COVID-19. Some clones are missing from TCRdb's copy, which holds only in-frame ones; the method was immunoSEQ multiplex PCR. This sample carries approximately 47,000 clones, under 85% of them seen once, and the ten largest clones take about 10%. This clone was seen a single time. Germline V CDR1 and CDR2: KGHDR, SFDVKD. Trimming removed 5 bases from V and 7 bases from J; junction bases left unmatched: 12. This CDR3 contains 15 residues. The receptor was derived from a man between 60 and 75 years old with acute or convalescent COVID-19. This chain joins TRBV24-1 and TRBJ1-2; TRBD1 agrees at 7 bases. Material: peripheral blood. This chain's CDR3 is CATSVGGGEGSGYTF. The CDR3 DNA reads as TGTGCCACCAGTGTAGGAGGGGGCGAGGGGAGTGGCTACACCTTC.